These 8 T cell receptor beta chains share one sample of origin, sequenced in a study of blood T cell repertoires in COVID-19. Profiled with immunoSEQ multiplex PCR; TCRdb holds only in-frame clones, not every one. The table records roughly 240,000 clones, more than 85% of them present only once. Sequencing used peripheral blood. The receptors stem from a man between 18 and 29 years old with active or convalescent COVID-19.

This CDR3 is CASSQDRDILYGYTF. As DNA, the CDR3 is TGCGCCAGCAGCCAAGATCGGGACATACTTTATGGCTACACCTTC. V is TRBV4-1 and J is TRBJ1-2; D perhaps matches TRBD1 (6 bases). This CDR3 spans 15 amino acids. Trimming left V 0 bases short and J 5 bases short, with 13 bases between. Looked up from germline, CDR1 is MGHRA and CDR2 is YSYEKL.

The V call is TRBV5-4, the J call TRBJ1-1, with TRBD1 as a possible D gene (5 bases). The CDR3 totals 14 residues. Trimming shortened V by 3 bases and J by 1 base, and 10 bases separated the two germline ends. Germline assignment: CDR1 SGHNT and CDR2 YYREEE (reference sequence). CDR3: CASSSQGPNTEAFF. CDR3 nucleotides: TGTGCCAGCAGCTCCCAGGGCCCGAACACTGAAGCTTTCTTT.

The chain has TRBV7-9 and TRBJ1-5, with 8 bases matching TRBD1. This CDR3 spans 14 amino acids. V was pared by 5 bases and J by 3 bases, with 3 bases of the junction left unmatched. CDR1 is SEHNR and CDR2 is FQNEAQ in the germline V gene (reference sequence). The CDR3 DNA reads TGTGCCAGCAGCCCTCAGGGGGCCAATCAGCCCCAGCATTTT. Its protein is CASSPQGANQPQHF.

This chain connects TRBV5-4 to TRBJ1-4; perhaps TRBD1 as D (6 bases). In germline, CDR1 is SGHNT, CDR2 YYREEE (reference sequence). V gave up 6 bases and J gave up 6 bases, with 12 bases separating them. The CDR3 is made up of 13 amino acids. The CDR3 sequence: CASKVQGDEKLFF. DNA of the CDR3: TGTGCCAGCAAAGTACAGGGAGATGAAAAACTGTTTTTT.

The CDR3 loop reads CASSRISLGRAADPEAFF. The CDR3 DNA reads TGTGCCAGCAGCCGAATCTCCCTCGGGAGGGCAGCAGACCCTGAAGCTTTCTTT. The V call is TRBV4-2, the J call TRBJ1-1; D call uncertain. V shed 4 bases and J shed 6 bases, with 27 bases lying between them. This CDR3 contains 18 residues. Germline V CDR1 and CDR2: LGHNA, YNFKEQ.

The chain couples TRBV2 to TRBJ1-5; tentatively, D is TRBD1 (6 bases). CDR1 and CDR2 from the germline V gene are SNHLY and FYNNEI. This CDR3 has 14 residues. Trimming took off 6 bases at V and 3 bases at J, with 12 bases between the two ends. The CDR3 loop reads CASRPTGFNQPQHF. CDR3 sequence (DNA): TGTGCCAGCAGACCTACAGGGTTCAATCAGCCCCAGCATTTT.

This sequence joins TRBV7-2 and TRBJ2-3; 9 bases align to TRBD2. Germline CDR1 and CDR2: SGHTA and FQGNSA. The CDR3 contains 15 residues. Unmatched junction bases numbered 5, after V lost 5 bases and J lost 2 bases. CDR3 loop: CASSTRTSDTDTQYF. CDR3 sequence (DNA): TGTGCCAGCAGCACACGGACTAGCGACACAGATACGCAGTATTTT.

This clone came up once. Here the CDR3 reads CASSQSSGLSHREQYF. DNA of the CDR3: TGTGCCAGTAGTCAAAGCTCGGGACTATCCCATAGGGAGCAGTACTTC. This rearrangement joins TRBV19 to TRBJ2-7; TRBD2 matches 7 bases. V trimming: 5 bases; J trimming: 7 bases; junction bases outside the gene matches: 17. CDR3 length: 16 residues. The germline V gene encodes CDR1 LNHDA and CDR2 SQIVND (reference sequence).